This T cell receptor beta chain was obtained from a study of blood T cell repertoires in COVID-19. The CDR3 loop spans 14 amino acids. V shed 3 bases, J shed 7 bases, and the junction held 6 bases outside the gene matches. The germline CDR1 and CDR2 sequences are LNHDA and SQIVND (reference sequence). Sequencing was performed with immunoSEQ multiplex PCR; in TCRdb, only in-frame clones are kept and a portion is missing. The sample has 25,000 to 35,000 clones, 80% to 90% seen once. The V gene is TRBV19, the J gene TRBJ1-5; 7 positions match TRBD1. The receptor's source is a man older than 75 with acute or convalescent COVID-19. The sequenced sample consisted of peripheral blood. CDR3 in amino acids: CASSMFTGDQPQHF. CDR3 sequence (DNA): TGTGCCAGTAGTATGTTTACAGGGGACCAGCCCCAGCATTTT.